In its sample, the clone carrying this T cell receptor beta chain was seen a few times. Antigen: not known. For TCR, cDNA came from 5'RACE template switching, which added a universal primer site and UMIs. One entry per CDR3 protein results from TCRdb running MiXCR on the 5' RACE reads. The data hold hundreds of thousands of distinct CDR3 sequences, with roughly 12% observed a single time. The data originate from a study of T cells after yellow fever vaccination. The J segment lost 13 bases and the V segment lost 5 bases, leaving 3 bases of the junction unmatched. CDR1 SGHTA and CDR2 FQGNSA come from the germline V gene. The CDR3 runs 11 residues. General study results and limits: Clones from primary vaccination mostly reappeared after the booster (about 97% CD4, around 90% CD8).

This chain connects TRBV7-2 to TRBJ2-1; 9 bases are a match to TRBD2. The source of this sequence is a man aged 25-40 years who received the YFV17D yellow fever vaccine. This specimen was PBMCs, taken on the day of the yellow fever booster vaccination. CDR3 bases: TGTGCCAGCAGCCGGACTAGCGATCAGTTCTTC. It encodes CASSRTSDQFF.